This entry lists 20 T cell receptor beta chains sequenced from one sample in a study of beta chain features in type 1 diabetes. The isolated RNA, all of it, was reverse transcribed, so expressed TCRB transcripts were what got sequenced. Profiling relied on immunoSEQ multiplex PCR, and the TCRdb table lists in-frame clones only, not all of them. The sample has 300,000 to 350,000 clones; 8% are singletons. Sequencing was done on a sample of central memory CD4+ T cells from blood. The receptors originated from a woman between 18 and 30 years old in good health.

Only a few counts were recorded for this clone. CDR3 in amino acids: CASSQNRGVTYEKLFF. For the CDR3, the DNA is TGTGCCAGCAGCCAAAACAGGGGGGTCACGTATGAAAAACTGTTTTTT. This chain joins TRBV4-2 and TRBJ1-4; TRBD1 agrees at 8 bases. From germline, CDR1 is LGHNA and CDR2 YNFKEQ. The trim removed 2 bases at V and 6 bases at J, leaving 8 bases unmatched. The CDR3 has 16 residues.

This clone was seen a handful of times. The J gene is TRBJ2-3, the V gene TRBV11-2, with a weak D call TRBD1 (6 bases). Trimming removed 5 bases from V and 1 base from J, with 10 bases in between. There are 14 residues in the CDR3. From germline, CDR1 is SGHAT and CDR2 FQNNGV. The CDR3 DNA reads TGTGCCAGCAGCCTACGACAGGGCACAGATACGCAGTATTTT. Translated, it gives CASSLRQGTDTQYF.

Many counts were recorded for this clone. The CDR3 region has the DNA TGTGCCATACAGGGCTCGGGCAATGAGCAGTTCTTC. Residues: CAIQGSGNEQFF. The gene calls are TRBV10-3 and TRBJ2-1, with TRBD1 as a possible D gene (6 bases). Germline V gene lookup returns CDR1 ENHRY and CDR2 SYGVKD. This CDR3 has 12 amino acids. Deletions cut 9 bases from V and 6 bases from J, with 12 bases between.

This clone was seen more than once but under ten times. The chain joins TRBV18 to TRBJ1-5; D call uncertain. Trimming took off 2 bases at V and 7 bases at J, with 9 bases between the two ends. CDR1 is KGHSH and CDR2 is LQKENI in the germline V gene. The length of the CDR3 is 13 residues. CDR3 amino acids: CASSPGSRQPQHF. The CDR3 nucleotides are TGTGCCAGCTCACCAGGGTCGCGGCAGCCCCAGCATTTT.

This clone showed up just a few times. Its ends do not fully match the called genes, so a read error is possible. The J gene is TRBJ1-2, the V gene TRBV7-7; D is undetermined. Germline V lookup: CDR1 SSHAT, CDR2 FNYEAQ (reference sequence). This CDR3 comprises 14 residues. The CDR3 DNA reads as TGTGCTAGCAGCTTAGGCCCGTCCCTCTATGGCTACACCTTC. It is translated as CASSLGPSLYGYTF.

This clone was found a few times. The genes are TRBV7-9 and TRBJ2-7; 8 nucleotides align to TRBD2. V shed 5 bases and J 3 bases; nucleotides not matched to a gene: 9. The CDR3 sequence is 15 residues long. The germline V gene has CDR1 SEHNR and CDR2 FQNEAQ (reference sequence). The CDR3 sequence is CASSHGGERNYEQYF. The DNA for the CDR3 is TGTGCCAGCAGCCACGGGGGGGAAAGGAACTACGAGCAGTACTTC.

This clone came up a few times. The chain is built from TRBV28 and TRBJ2-1, with 7 bases lining up with TRBD1. Germline CDR1 reads MDHEN; CDR2 reads SYDVKM. V shed 9 bases, J shed 5 bases, and the junction held 7 bases outside the gene matches. The CDR3 runs 13 residues. CDR3 sequence (DNA): TGTGCCAGGCCCGGGACAGAACACAATGAGCAGTTCTTC. It encodes CARPGTEHNEQFF.

The chain uses TRBV7-2 and TRBJ2-7; 10 bases are shared with TRBD2. The junction had 10 bases not matched to a gene; V was cut back by 5 bases and J by 6 bases. CDR3 size: 15 residues. Germline CDR1 SGHTA, CDR2 FQGNSA. CDR3 amino acids: CASSRGGVAGGEQYF. CDR3 nucleotides: TGTGCCAGCAGCCGAGGGGGGGTAGCGGGAGGCGAGCAGTACTTC.

This clone was counted a few times. The chain recombines TRBV4-3 with TRBJ2-7, with D perhaps matching TRBD1 (5 bases). Germline V gene sequence: CDR1 LGHNA, CDR2 YSLEER. With 0 bases removed from V and 4 bases from J, the gap between germline ends came to 13 bases. The CDR3 totals 15 residues. The CDR3 loop is CASSQEVWQGYEQYF. DNA for the CDR3: TGCGCCAGCAGCCAAGAGGTATGGCAGGGATACGAGCAGTACTTC.

The V call is TRBV14, the J call TRBJ2-3, with D perhaps matching TRBD1 (5 bases). Germline V CDR1 and CDR2: SGHDN, FVKESK. The CDR3 extends over 16 amino acids. Trimming stripped 5 bases from V and 3 bases from J, with 18 bases between. CDR3 DNA: TGTGCCAGCAGCTCCGAAGCAGGGTGGGGAACAGATACGCAGTATTTT. This sequence encodes CASSSEAGWGTDTQYF.

V usage is TRBV5-4 and J usage is TRBJ2-1, with 8 bases aligning to TRBD2. CDR1 and CDR2 from the germline V gene are SGHNT and YYREEE (reference sequence). The CDR3 runs 13 residues. Trimming took 4 bases from V and 10 from J; bases not matched to a gene: 7. The CDR3 protein is CASSPPLAGEQFF. The CDR3 bases are TGTGCCAGCAGCCCACCGTTAGCGGGAGAGCAGTTCTTC.

This rearrangement joins TRBV29-1 to TRBJ1-4; D is perhaps TRBD1 (5 bases). The germline CDR1 and CDR2 sequences are SQVTM and ANQGSEA. The CDR3 is 11 residues long. V gave up 7 bases and J gave up 6 bases, with 9 bases separating them. The CDR3 loop reads CSGGLDEKLFF. The CDR3 DNA is TGCAGCGGGGGACTGGATGAAAAACTGTTTTTT.

The J gene is TRBJ1-2, the V gene TRBV18; a weak D match, TRBD1 (6 bases). Germline CDR1 KGHSH, CDR2 LQKENI. The CDR3 has 16 amino acids. V was trimmed by 3 bases and J by 6 bases, leaving 20 bases between them. The CDR3 sequence: CASSPTSGTRKDGYTF. The CDR3 bases are TGTGCCAGCTCACCGACATCCGGGACACGGAAGGATGGCTACACCTTC.

V gene TRBV20-1 combines with J gene TRBJ2-3, with no clear D. V was cut by 3 bases and J by 4 bases, with 5 bases left in between. The CDR3 contains 11 residues. Germline CDR1 reads DFQATT; CDR2 reads SNEGSKA (reference sequence). CDR3 DNA: TGCAGTGCTAGTAACGCAGATACGCAGTATTTT. Protein sequence: CSASNADTQYF.

This clone has a count of ten or more. This CDR3 is CASSEWARWYF. The CDR3 nucleotides read TGTGCCAGCAGTGAATGGGCCCGATGGTACTTC. The chain uses TRBV6-1 and TRBJ2-5; D gene unclear. Germline V gene data show CDR1 as MNHNS and CDR2 as SASEGT. This CDR3 region has 11 residues. V lost 2 bases to trimming and J lost 13 bases, with 11 bases between them.

The table lists this clone with a few counts. V and J are TRBV9 and TRBJ2-1; D is perhaps TRBD1 (6 bases). V lost 3 bases and J 3 bases, leaving 10 bases between the germline ends. Germline-derived CDR1 and CDR2 are SGDLS and YYNGEE. This CDR3 contains 14 residues. The DNA of the CDR3 is TGTGCCAGCAGCGCCGCGACAGGCTACAATGAGCAGTTCTTC. Protein product: CASSAATGYNEQFF.

The chain carries TRBV5-4 and TRBJ1-4; possibly TRBD1 for D (5 bases). V lost 0 bases and J 5 bases, leaving 20 bases between the germline ends. The germline V gene has CDR1 SGHNT and CDR2 YYREEE (reference sequence). This CDR3 is 18 amino acids long. DNA for the CDR3: TGTGCCAGCAGCTTGGCTTACGGTCCCGGGACGGAAAATGAAAAACTGTTTTTT. Translating it yields CASSLAYGPGTENEKLFF.

This clone was counted between two and nine times. The V call is TRBV18, the J call TRBJ1-5, with D possibly being TRBD1 (5 bases). V was cut by 5 bases and J by 3 bases, with 11 bases left in between. The length of the CDR3 is 14 residues. Germline V gene sequence: CDR1 KGHSH, CDR2 LQKENI. The CDR3 DNA reads as TGTGCCAGCTCATACGGACACATCAATCAGCCCCAGCATTTT. This codes for CASSYGHINQPQHF.

This chain joins TRBV11-2 and TRBJ1-1, with 10 bases identical to TRBD1. Germline lookup yields CDR1 SGHAT and CDR2 FQNNGV. J was trimmed by 4 bases and V by 5 bases; bases with no gene match: 4. This CDR3 contains 14 residues. CDR3 in DNA: TGTGCCAGCAGCCGGGGACAGGGGAGCACTGAAGCTTTCTTT. As protein: CASSRGQGSTEAFF.

This chain links TRBV25-1 with TRBJ2-1; D ambiguous. Germline V gene sequence: CDR1 MGHDK, CDR2 SYGVNS. The CDR3 has 15 amino acids. V was clipped by 0 bases and J by 0 bases, with 6 bases between them. The DNA for the CDR3 is TGTGCCAGCAGTGAATACAGGAGCTCCTACAATGAGCAGTTCTTC. Translation: CASSEYRSSYNEQFF.